This T cell receptor beta chain was documented in a study of blood T cell dynamics during melanoma immunotherapy. Study as a whole: First-line therapy was either pembrolizumab or nivolumab with ipilimumab for metastatic melanoma.

Measured with immunoSEQ multiplex PCR; TCRdb has only the in-frame clones, and not every one. The sample holds more than 5,000 clones, nearly 90% seen once. Time point denoted: pre-treatment baseline. The CDR3 contains 17 residues. Germline values: CDR1 MNHEY, CDR2 SMNVEV (reference sequence). V lost 4 bases, J lost 3 bases, and 21 bases lay in between. This TCR came from a human donor with melanoma. The specimen comprised blood, sampled from a patient treated with checkpoint blockade. V is TRBV27 and J is TRBJ1-1; possibly TRBD1 for D (6 bases). CDR3 sequence: CASSYHPTGNTDTEAFF. In DNA form, the CDR3 reads TGTGCCAGCAGTTACCATCCGACAGGTAACACTGACACTGAAGCTTTCTTT.